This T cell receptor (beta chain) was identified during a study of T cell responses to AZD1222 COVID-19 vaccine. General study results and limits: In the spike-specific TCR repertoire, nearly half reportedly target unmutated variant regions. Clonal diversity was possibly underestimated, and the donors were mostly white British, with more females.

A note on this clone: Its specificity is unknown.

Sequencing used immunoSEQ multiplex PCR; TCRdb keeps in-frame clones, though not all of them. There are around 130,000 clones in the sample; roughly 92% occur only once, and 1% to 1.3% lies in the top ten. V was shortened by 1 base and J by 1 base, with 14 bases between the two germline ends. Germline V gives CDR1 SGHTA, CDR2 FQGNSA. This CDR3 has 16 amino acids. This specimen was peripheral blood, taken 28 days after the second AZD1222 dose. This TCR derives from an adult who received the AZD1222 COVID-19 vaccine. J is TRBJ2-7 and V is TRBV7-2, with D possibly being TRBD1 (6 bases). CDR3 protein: CASSLVGAGTSYEQYF. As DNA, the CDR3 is TGTGCCAGCAGCTTAGTGGGGGCAGGGACATCCTACGAGCAGTACTTC.